Here is one T cell receptor beta chain with its context. The antigen is unknown. One entry per CDR3 protein, called by TCRdb with MiXCR from the RT-PCR reads. The table has approximately 530,000 distinct CDR3 sequences, approximately 7.7% seen once; the top ten hold about an eighth. This sample was included in a study of response to subunit inactivated influenza vaccine. Study-level findings and limits: The study's authors posited that every seasonal influenza vaccination enlists few new T cells.

Trimming pared 5 bases from V and 7 bases from J, leaving 17 bases between. CDR1 is KGHSH and CDR2 is LQKENI in the germline V gene. The CDR3 runs to 14 residues. This material consisted of PBMCs from blood, taken less than 30 months after vaccination. The source of this sequence is a man in his fifties or sixties who received an inactivated influenza vaccine. The chain recombines TRBV18 with TRBJ1-2, with D unclear. CDR3 region: CASSKDGIRGGYTF. CDR3 nucleotides: TGTGCCAGCTCAAAGGACGGCATCCGTGGTGGCTACACCTTC.